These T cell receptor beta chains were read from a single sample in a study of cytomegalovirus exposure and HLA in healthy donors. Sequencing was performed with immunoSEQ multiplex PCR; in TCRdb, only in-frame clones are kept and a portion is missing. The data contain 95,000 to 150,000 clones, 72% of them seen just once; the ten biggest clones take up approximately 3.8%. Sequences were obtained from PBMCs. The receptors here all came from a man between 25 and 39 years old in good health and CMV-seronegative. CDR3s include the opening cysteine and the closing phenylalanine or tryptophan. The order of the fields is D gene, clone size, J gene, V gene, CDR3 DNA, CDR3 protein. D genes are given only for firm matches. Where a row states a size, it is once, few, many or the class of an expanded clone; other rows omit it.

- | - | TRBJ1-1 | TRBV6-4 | TGTGCCACTAAATGGGGGGAGAACACTGAAGCTTTCTTT | CATKWGENTEAFF
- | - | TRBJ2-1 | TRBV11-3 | TGTGCCAGCAGCTTAGGCTTCGATGCCCGGGGAGATGAGCAGTTCTTC | CASSLGFDARGDEQFF
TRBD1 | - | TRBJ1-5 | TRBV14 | TGTGCCAGCATGATAGGGGGCGTCTCTGGGAACGGCAATCAGCCCCAGCATTTT | CASMIGGVSGNGNQPQHF
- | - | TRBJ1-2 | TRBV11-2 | TGTGCCAGCAGCTTAGCATCAGAAGTCTATGGCTACACCTTC | CASSLASEVYGYTF
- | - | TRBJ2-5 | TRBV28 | TGTGCCAGCAGTTTGGGGGGGCGGGCTTGGGAGACCCAGTACTTC | CASSLGGRAWETQYF
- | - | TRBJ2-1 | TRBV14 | TGTGCCAGCAGCCAACGCGGGGGCGCAGGTAATGAGCAGTTCTTC | CASSQRGGAGNEQFF
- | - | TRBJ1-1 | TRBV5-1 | TGCGCCAGCAGCTTGGACAGGGTGAACACGGAAGCTTTCTTT | CASSLDRVNTEAFF
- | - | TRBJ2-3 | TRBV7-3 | TGTGCCAGCAGCTTCCTTGGGGGGGGCGCAGGGGATACGCAGTATTTT | CASSFLGGGAGDTQYF
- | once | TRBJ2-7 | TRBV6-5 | TGTGCCAGCAGACTGGCCGGGGACTTAAGGGGCGAGCAGTACTTC | CASRLAGDLRGEQYF
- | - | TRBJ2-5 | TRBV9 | TGTGCCAGCAGTACGGGAGGGGGCGAAGAGACCCAGTACTTC | CASSTGGGEETQYF